The 2 T cell receptor beta chains in this list originate from one sample, sequenced in a study of CD8 T cell repertoires and HIV-1 epitope variants (dated by TCRdb to 2018 to 2021). Libraries were made using the immunoSEQ multiplex PCR assay. TCRdb provides this immuneACCESS table in a form limited to in-frame rearrangements. Some clones are lacking; in checked studies, under half of them reflect an unresolved V gene, and why the rest are absent is not known. For this sample the table gives some 87,000 clones, of which roughly four fifths were detected only once. Clones ranked in the top ten supply approximately 24% of the sample. Sequenced: uncultured baseline CD8+ T cells from peripheral blood mononuclear cells (PBMCs). These receptors all stem from a male donor with HIV.

The chain combines TRBV7-2 with TRBJ1-2; D gene uncertain. V dropped 3 bases and J dropped 8 bases, with 19 bases sitting between them. In germline, CDR1 is SGHTA, CDR2 FQGNSA. The CDR3 sequence is 15 residues long. The CDR3, as DNA: TGTGCCAGCAGCTTGGAACACCGGGCCGGGTGGGGCTACACCTTC. Protein: CASSLEHRAGWGYTF.

The chain carries TRBV6-5 and TRBJ2-5; D uncertain. The CDR3 spans 14 residues. From germline, CDR1 is MNHEY and CDR2 SVGAGI. Trimming stripped 2 bases from V and 3 bases from J, with 10 bases between. The DNA of the CDR3 is TGTGCCAGCAGTTACAGTGGAACTAAAGAGACCCAGTACTTC. This codes for CASSYSGTKETQYF.